The 14 T cell receptor beta chains below all came from one sample that was sequenced in a study of blood T cell repertoires in COVID-19. Data came from immunoSEQ multiplex PCR; TCRdb stores just in-frame clones and leaves some out. The repertoire includes about 33,000 clones, 70% to 85% of them detected once, and 10% to 15% sits in the top ten. The sequencing sample was made of peripheral blood. Receptors originate from a human donor in a cohort sampled during active COVID-19.

This chain joins TRBV5-8 and TRBJ1-2; D is ambiguous. The CDR3 covers 15 residues. Trimming shortened V by 1 base and J by 5 bases, and 15 bases separated the two germline ends. Germline V gives CDR1 SGHTS, CDR2 YDEGEE. In nucleotides, the CDR3 is TGTGCCAGCAGCTTGTTTGGAGGACCCAAATATGGCTACACCTTC. As protein: CASSLFGGPKYGYTF.

This chain uses TRBV6-1 with TRBJ2-7; D is undetermined. Germline-derived CDR1 and CDR2 are MNHNS and SASEGT. V was clipped by 0 bases and J by 3 bases, with 9 bases between them. The CDR3 sequence is 14 residues long. CDR3 in amino acids: CASSEAPALYEQYF. The CDR3 DNA is TGTGCCAGCAGTGAAGCACCTGCACTCTACGAGCAGTACTTC.

The chain recombines TRBV10-1 with TRBJ1-1; 8 bases fit TRBD1. Trimming at V came to 7 bases and at J to 4 bases, leaving 8 bases not matched to a gene. The germline V gene has CDR1 WNHNN and CDR2 SYGVQD (reference sequence). The CDR3 contains 14 residues. CDR3 coding DNA: TGCGCCAGCACCCTGGACAGGGAGGGCACTGAAGCTTTCTTT. Its translation: CASTLDREGTEAFF.

This clone has just one count. The V and J genes are TRBV7-3 and TRBJ2-2; D gene uncertain. The CDR3 has 14 amino acids. Per the germline V gene, CDR1 is SGHTA and CDR2 is FQGTGA. V lost 1 base and J lost 9, with 12 bases in between. The CDR3 spells CASSLSHQVRELFF. CDR3 in DNA: TGTGCCAGCAGCTTAAGTCACCAGGTCAGGGAGCTGTTTTTT.

This clone was seen at least ten times. The chain carries TRBV4-1 and TRBJ2-1; TRBD1 agrees at 7 bases. V lost 4 bases and J lost 2; bases outside the gene matches: 11. This CDR3 is 17 amino acids long. CDR1 and CDR2 (germline): MGHRA, YSYEKL. The CDR3 nucleotides are TGCGCCAGCAGCCCTTTAATCGAAGGGGGCGCCTACAATGAGCAGTTCTTC. As protein: CASSPLIEGGAYNEQFF.

The V and J genes are TRBV24-1 and TRBJ2-3; 8 bases are a match to TRBD2. With 4 bases clipped from V and 7 bases from J, the junction kept 12 bases outside the gene matches. The CDR3 is made up of 16 amino acids. CDR1 is KGHDR, CDR2 SFDVKD, per germline. The CDR3 DNA sequence: TGTGCCACCAGTGACCCCAGCGGGGGCCGACTCAATACGCAGTATTTT. Residues: CATSDPSGGRLNTQYF.

The rearrangement joins TRBV5-8 to TRBJ2-3; 8 nucleotides match TRBD2. The CDR3 runs to 16 residues. J was trimmed by 3 bases and V by 4 bases; bases with no gene match: 10. The V gene's germline CDR1 is SGHTS and CDR2 YDEGEE. CDR3 nucleotide sequence: TGTGCCAGCAGCCCGGGCCAGCGGGGGTGGACAGATACGCAGTATTTT. Translated, it gives CASSPGQRGWTDTQYF.

The chain joins TRBV19 to TRBJ2-7; 7 bases are a match to TRBD2. The germline V gene encodes CDR1 LNHDA and CDR2 SQIVND (reference sequence). With 3 bases clipped from V and 0 bases from J, the junction kept 2 bases outside the gene matches. There are 14 residues in the CDR3. The CDR3 region has the DNA TGTGCCAGTAGTATGCGGGGGAGCTCCTACGAGCAGTACTTC. Translation: CASSMRGSSYEQYF.

This chain uses TRBV4-3 with TRBJ2-7, with a possible D match to TRBD1 (5 bases). This CDR3 is built from 16 residues. CDR1 is LGHNA and CDR2 is YSLEER in the germline V gene. V lost 1 base to trimming and J lost 5 bases, with 18 bases between them. In DNA form, the CDR3 reads TGCGCCAGCAGCCAAGGGAGTCTTGGCAGGGCTGACGAGCAGTACTTC. Protein: CASSQGSLGRADEQYF.

This rearrangement joins TRBV9 to TRBJ2-3; 13 bases align to TRBD2. The CDR3 extends over 14 amino acids. CDR1 is SGDLS, CDR2 YYNGEE, per germline. Trimming removed 6 bases from V and 6 bases from J; junction bases left unmatched: 4. The CDR3 region has the DNA TGTGCCAGCAATCCGACTAGCGGGGGGGATACGCAGTATTTT. As protein: CASNPTSGGDTQYF.

This clone has a single count. The chain carries TRBV12-3 or TRBV12-4 and TRBJ1-1; D remains unclear. Between the trimmed V and J ends, which lost 6 bases and 3 bases, there was a span of 8 bases. The CDR3 runs to 12 residues. The CDR3 region has the DNA TGTGCCAGCAGACTTCCGTACACTGAAGCTTTCTTT. Translating it yields CASRLPYTEAFF.

The V gene is TRBV20-1, the J gene TRBJ2-3, with D perhaps matching TRBD1 (5 bases). The CDR3 spans 11 residues. Trimming took off 2 bases at V and 8 bases at J, with 8 bases between the two ends. CDR1 is DFQATT and CDR2 is SNEGSKA in the germline V gene (reference sequence). The CDR3 bases are TGCAGTGCTAGAAGGGGAACTACGCAGTATTTT. Its protein product is CSARRGTTQYF.

V gene TRBV6-5 combines with J gene TRBJ1-6; weak D call: TRBD1 (5 bases). This CDR3 has 13 amino acids. The V gene's germline CDR1 is MNHEY and CDR2 SVGAGI. With 4 bases removed from V and 6 bases from J, the gap between germline ends came to 7 bases. CDR3 sequence reads: CASSSTANSPLHF. In DNA, the CDR3 is TGTGCCAGCAGTTCGACAGCTAATTCACCCCTCCACTTT.

The V and J genes are TRBV28 and TRBJ1-1; 7 bases agree with TRBD1. This CDR3 comprises 13 residues. Germline-derived CDR1 and CDR2 are MDHEN and SYDVKM. J lost 10 bases, V lost 5 bases, and 10 bases had no gene match. CDR3 loop: CASSPTTGLLAFF. CDR3 DNA: TGTGCCAGCAGTCCCACGACAGGGTTGTTAGCTTTCTTT.